This T cell receptor beta chain is from a study of regulatory T cells in long-lasting Graves disease. Study background: Antithyroid drug exposure in newly diagnosed Graves' patients had lasted under 3 months.

General observations from the study: Small numbers of samples may have cut accuracy.

Sample time point: newly diagnosed GD, antithyroid drugs for less than 3 months. PBMC RNA was the source of the TCR library. Blood from the periphery, around 10 milliliters in all, was drawn into EDTA tubes. Looked up from germline, CDR1 is DFQATT and CDR2 is SNEGSKA (reference sequence). V was cut by 4 bases and J by 1 base, with 10 bases left in between. CDR3 length: 13 amino acids. This clonotype showed up many times. Its antigen is unknown. Construction of the TCR beta libraries employed iRepertoire HTBI primers in conjunction with Arm-PCR of CDR3 regions. From the multiplex PCR reads, TCRdb called clonotypes with MiXCR, one entry per CDR3 protein. The sample holds roughly 350,000 distinct CDR3 sequences, 16% seen once. The same sample was also used in a study of T cells in Graves' hyperthyroidism and ophthalmopathy.

The receptor was derived from a man aged 35 to 55 with Graves disease. This chain uses TRBV20-1 with TRBJ1-1; the D gene is possibly TRBD1 (5 bases). The sample in question was peripheral blood mononuclear cells (PBMCs), obtained at new diagnosis, from a patient treated with antithyroid drugs. CDR3 sequence (DNA): TGCAGTGCTACTCGGGACCCGAACACTGAAGCTTTCTTT. It translates to CSATRDPNTEAFF.